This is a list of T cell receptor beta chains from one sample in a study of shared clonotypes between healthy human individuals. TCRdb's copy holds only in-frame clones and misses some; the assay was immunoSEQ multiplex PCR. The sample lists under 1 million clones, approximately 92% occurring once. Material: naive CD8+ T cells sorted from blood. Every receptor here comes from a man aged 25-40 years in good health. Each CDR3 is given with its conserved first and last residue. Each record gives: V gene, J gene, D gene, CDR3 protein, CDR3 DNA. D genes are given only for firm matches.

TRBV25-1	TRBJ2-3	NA	CASSEFTSSSTDTQYF	TGTGCCAGCAGTGAATTTACTAGCTCTAGCACAGATACGCAGTATTTT
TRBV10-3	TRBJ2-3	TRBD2	CAISASGGRTDTQYF	TGTGCCATCAGTGCTAGCGGTGGACGCACAGATACGCAGTATTTT
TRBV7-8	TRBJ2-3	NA	CASSLAELRRTDTQYF	TGTGCCAGCAGCTTAGCGGAGCTTCGGAGGACAGATACGCAGTATTTT
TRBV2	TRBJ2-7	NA	CATRGETGRITYEQYF	TGTGCCACCAGGGGCGAGACCGGACGGATTACCTACGAGCAGTACTTC
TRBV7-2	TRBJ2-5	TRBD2	CASSRPGGGETQYF	TGTGCCAGCAGCCGCCCGGGAGGGGGGGAGACCCAGTACTTC
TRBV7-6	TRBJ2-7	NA	CASSPTTGSYEQYF	TGTGCCAGCAGCCCTACCACGGGATCCTACGAGCAGTACTTC
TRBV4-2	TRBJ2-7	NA	CASSQGQAYEQYF	TGTGCCAGCAGCCAAGGACAAGCCTACGAGCAGTACTTC
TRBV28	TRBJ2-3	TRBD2	CASSLRASGSNTDTQYF	TGTGCCAGCAGTTTACGGGCTAGCGGCTCTAACACAGATACGCAGTATTTT
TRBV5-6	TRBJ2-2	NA	CASSRTRRTTGELFF	TGTGCCAGCAGCCGGACCAGGAGGACCACCGGGGAGCTGTTTTTT
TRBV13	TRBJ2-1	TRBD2	CASSLSASGSYSEQFF	TGTGCCAGCAGCTTATCTGCTAGCGGGAGTTACAGTGAGCAGTTCTTC
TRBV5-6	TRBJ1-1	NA	CASSFGSPEAFF	TGTGCCAGCAGCTTTGGGAGCCCTGAAGCTTTCTTT
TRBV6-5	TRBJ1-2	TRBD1	CASSYRDRVKSSGYTF	TGTGCCAGCAGTTACCGGGACAGGGTTAAGAGCTCTGGCTACACCTTC
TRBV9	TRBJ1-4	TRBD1	CASSVESGQGVEKLFF	TGTGCCAGCAGCGTAGAATCGGGACAGGGCGTTGAAAAACTGTTTTTT
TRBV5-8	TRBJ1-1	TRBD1	CASSSGTGILTEAFF	TGTGCCAGCAGCTCCGGGACAGGGATTTTAACTGAAGCTTTCTTT
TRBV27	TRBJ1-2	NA	CASSWSLSGSYGYTF	TGTGCCAGCAGTTGGTCGTTATCTGGGAGTTATGGCTACACCTTC
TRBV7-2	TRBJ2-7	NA	CASSPLERQYF	TGTGCCAGCAGCCCGCTCGAAAGGCAGTACTTC
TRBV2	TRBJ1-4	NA	CASGDTYEKLFF	TGTGCCAGCGGAGACACATATGAAAAACTGTTTTTT
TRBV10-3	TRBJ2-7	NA	CAIMDPPYYEQYF	TGTGCCATCATGGACCCTCCGTACTACGAGCAGTACTTC
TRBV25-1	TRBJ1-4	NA	CASRSGEGQKLFF	TGTGCCAGCCGATCGGGTGAAGGCCAGAAACTGTTTTTT
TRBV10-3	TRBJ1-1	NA	CAISESLPTEAFF	TGTGCCATCAGTGAATCCCTCCCAACTGAAGCTTTCTTT
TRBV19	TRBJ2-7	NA	CASSISVTSEQYF	TGTGCCAGTAGTATATCCGTGACTTCCGAGCAGTACTTC
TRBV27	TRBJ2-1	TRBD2	CATVTGRVQFF	TGTGCCACCGTTACCGGGAGGGTTCAGTTCTTC
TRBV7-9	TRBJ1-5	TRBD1	CASSFSTGGQPQHF	TGTGCCAGCAGCTTTTCGACAGGGGGCCAGCCCCAGCATTTT
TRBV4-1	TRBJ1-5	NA	CASSPWDTAYNQPQHF	TGCGCCAGCAGCCCCTGGGACACCGCCTACAATCAGCCCCAGCATTTT
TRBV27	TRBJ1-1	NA	CASSLTENTEAFF	TGTGCCAGCAGTCTAACCGAGAACACTGAAGCTTTCTTT